The clone carrying this T cell receptor beta chain was detected once. This sample stems from a study of blood T cell repertoires in COVID-19. Overall study context: The United States, Italy and Spain provided the acute and convalescent COVID-19 samples. From T cells, B-cell-depleted T cells, or PBMCs came the material, which was cDNA or gDNA.

Profiled with immunoSEQ multiplex PCR; TCRdb holds only in-frame clones, not every one. In the table there are about 93,000 clones, 80% of which are singletons. Specimen: peripheral blood. The sequence came from a human donor in a cohort sampled during active COVID-19.

CDR3 nucleotides: TGCGCCAGCAGCCAAGTGGGCACGGTGACCGGGGAGCTGTTTTTT. Protein product: CASSQVGTVTGELFF. This chain uses TRBV4-1 with TRBJ2-2; D is ambiguous. The CDR3 length is 15 residues. V lost 1 base and J 5 bases, leaving 11 bases between the germline ends. Germline V lookup: CDR1 MGHRA, CDR2 YSYEKL.